This is a list of T cell receptor beta chains from one sample in a study of OX40 agonist ivuxolimab in advanced cancers. Profiling relied on immunoSEQ multiplex PCR, and the TCRdb table lists in-frame clones only, not all of them. The table includes tens of thousands of clones, about 80% detected once. The sequencing used CD4+ or CD8+ T cells sorted from blood, collected in a trial of the OX40 agonist ivuxolimab. The receptors derive from an adult with an advanced solid tumor such as melanoma, head and neck, liver or kidney cancer. CDR3s include the opening cysteine and the closing phenylalanine or tryptophan. D genes are given only for firm matches. Expanded clones are given a class, and other clones once, few, many or no size at all.

clone size: .
J gene: TRBJ1-1
V gene: TRBV5-6
D gene: TRBD1
CDR3 protein: CASSLAEGTGGTYTEAFF
CDR3 DNA: TGTGCCAGCAGCTTGGCGGAAGGGACAGGGGGTACGTACACTGAAGCTTTCTTT

clone size: once
J gene: TRBJ2-7
V gene: TRBV9
D gene: TRBD2
CDR3 protein: CASSPRGGGYEQYF
CDR3 DNA: TGTGCCAGCAGCCCACGGGGCGGGGGCTACGAGCAGTACTTC

clone size: few
J gene: TRBJ2-3
V gene: TRBV5-5
D gene: .
CDR3 protein: CASSPGVRDTQYF
CDR3 DNA: TGTGCCAGCAGCCCGGGGGTTAGGGATACGCAGTATTTT

clone size: .
J gene: TRBJ2-3
V gene: TRBV9
D gene: TRBD2
CDR3 protein: CASSVASGGFTDTQYF
CDR3 DNA: TGTGCCAGCAGCGTAGCGAGCGGGGGTTTCACAGATACGCAGTATTTT

clone size: .
J gene: TRBJ1-5
V gene: TRBV19
D gene: .
CDR3 protein: CATGDFQPQHF
CDR3 DNA: TGTGCCACCGGGGATTTTCAGCCCCAGCATTTT

clone size: few
J gene: TRBJ2-2
V gene: TRBV14
D gene: .
CDR3 protein: CASSPRTDRLSGELFF
CDR3 DNA: TGTGCCAGCAGCCCCAGGACAGACCGGCTCTCCGGGGAGCTGTTTTTT

clone size: .
J gene: TRBJ2-5
V gene: TRBV15
D gene: .
CDR3 protein: CATSNREETQYF
CDR3 DNA: TGTGCCACCAGCAACAGAGAGGAGACCCAGTACTTC

clone size: .
J gene: TRBJ2-3
V gene: TRBV28
D gene: TRBD2
CDR3 protein: CASSFLAGTGGDTQYF
CDR3 DNA: TGTGCCAGCAGTTTCTTAGCGGGAACGGGCGGAGATACGCAGTATTTT

clone size: .
J gene: TRBJ1-1
V gene: TRBV7-9
D gene: .
CDR3 protein: CASSQYNEAFF
CDR3 DNA: TGTGCCAGCAGCCAATACAATGAAGCTTTCTTT

clone size: .
J gene: TRBJ2-3
V gene: TRBV10-3
D gene: .
CDR3 protein: CAISENFPPRDTQYF
CDR3 DNA: TGTGCCATCAGTGAGAACTTTCCTCCGAGGGATACGCAGTATTTT

clone size: .
J gene: TRBJ2-4
V gene: TRBV19
D gene: .
CDR3 protein: CASSPVGAKNIQYF
CDR3 DNA: TGTGCCAGTAGTCCGGTTGGAGCCAAAAACATTCAGTACTTC

clone size: .
J gene: TRBJ2-1
V gene: TRBV6-1
D gene: TRBD2
CDR3 protein: CASSEVSGTSGRKNNEQFF
CDR3 DNA: TGTGCCAGCAGTGAAGTAAGTGGGACTAGCGGGAGGAAAAACAATGAGCAGTTCTTC

clone size: once
J gene: TRBJ2-7
V gene: TRBV15
D gene: .
CDR3 protein: CATSRAQGSYEQYF
CDR3 DNA: TGTGCCACCAGCAGAGCCCAGGGATCCTACGAGCAGTACTTC

clone size: .
J gene: TRBJ2-3
V gene: TRBV14
D gene: TRBD1
CDR3 protein: CASSHVGQGADTQYF
CDR3 DNA: TGTGCCAGCAGCCACGTCGGACAGGGTGCAGATACGCAGTATTTT

clone size: few
J gene: TRBJ2-7
V gene: TRBV4-1
D gene: .
CDR3 protein: CASSQDYYEQYF
CDR3 DNA: TGCGCCAGCAGTCAGGATTATTACGAGCAGTACTTC

clone size: .
J gene: TRBJ2-7
V gene: TRBV4-1
D gene: TRBD1
CDR3 protein: CASSPGQGAVDEQYF
CDR3 DNA: TGCGCCAGCAGCCCTGGACAGGGGGCTGTGGACGAGCAGTACTTC

clone size: few
J gene: TRBJ1-5
V gene: TRBV13
D gene: .
CDR3 protein: CASSLGLGPQHF
CDR3 DNA: TGTGCCAGCAGCTTAGGCCTCGGGCCCCAGCATTTT

clone size: many
J gene: TRBJ2-1
V gene: TRBV27
D gene: TRBD2
CDR3 protein: CASSPTSRFYNEQFF
CDR3 DNA: TGTGCCAGCAGTCCGACTAGCCGTTTCTACAATGAGCAGTTCTTC

clone size: .
J gene: TRBJ2-3
V gene: TRBV2
D gene: .
CDR3 protein: CASSSYLRGNTQYF
CDR3 DNA: TGTGCCAGCAGTTCCTACCTGAGGGGAAATACGCAGTATTTT

clone size: .
J gene: TRBJ2-6
V gene: TRBV6-9
D gene: .
CDR3 protein: CASSSLRQSRANVLTF
CDR3 DNA: TGTGCCAGCAGTAGCTTACGACAAAGTCGGGCCAACGTCCTGACTTTC

clone size: .
J gene: TRBJ2-1
V gene: TRBV5-1
D gene: .
CDR3 protein: CASSTRTAQREQFF
CDR3 DNA: TGCGCCAGCAGCACCAGGACGGCTCAACGTGAGCAGTTCTTC

clone size: .
J gene: TRBJ1-4
V gene: TRBV7-2
D gene: .
CDR3 protein: CASSLQVGENEKLFF
CDR3 DNA: TGTGCCAGCAGCTTACAGGTTGGGGAGAATGAAAAACTGTTTTTT

clone size: few
J gene: TRBJ2-7
V gene: TRBV19
D gene: TRBD1
CDR3 protein: CASSMGTGWDYEQYF
CDR3 DNA: TGTGCCAGTAGTATGGGGACAGGCTGGGACTACGAGCAGTACTTC

clone size: .
J gene: TRBJ1-2
V gene: TRBV4-2
D gene: TRBD1
CDR3 protein: CASSVNRGGYGYTF
CDR3 DNA: TGTGCCAGCAGCGTAAACAGGGGGGGGTATGGCTACACCTTC

clone size: .
J gene: TRBJ1-1
V gene: TRBV28
D gene: .
CDR3 protein: CASSLRLNTEAFF
CDR3 DNA: TGTGCCAGCAGTTTACGGCTGAACACTGAAGCTTTCTTT

clone size: .
J gene: TRBJ2-3
V gene: TRBV28
D gene: .
CDR3 protein: CASSSTGIWWDTQYF
CDR3 DNA: TGTGCCAGCAGTTCGACCGGGATCTGGTGGGATACGCAGTATTTT

clone size: .
J gene: TRBJ1-4
V gene: TRBV4-1
D gene: TRBD1
CDR3 protein: CASSQRTGEEKLFF
CDR3 DNA: TGCGCCAGCAGCCAACGGACAGGGGAGGAAAAACTGTTTTTT

clone size: .
J gene: TRBJ2-2
V gene: TRBV9
D gene: TRBD2
CDR3 protein: CASSGTSGSSTGELFF
CDR3 DNA: TGTGCCAGCAGCGGGACTAGCGGGAGTAGCACCGGGGAGCTGTTTTTT

clone size: .
J gene: TRBJ1-2
V gene: TRBV28
D gene: TRBD1
CDR3 protein: CASSSRDRGANIYGYTF
CDR3 DNA: TGTGCCAGCAGTTCTCGGGACAGGGGGGCGAATATCTATGGCTACACCTTC

clone size: .
J gene: TRBJ1-2
V gene: TRBV9
D gene: .
CDR3 protein: CASSVDSNYGYTF
CDR3 DNA: TGTGCCAGCAGCGTCGACAGTAACTATGGCTACACCTTC

clone size: .
J gene: TRBJ2-7
V gene: TRBV6-6
D gene: .
CDR3 protein: CASSYFGGSLYEQYF
CDR3 DNA: TGTGCCAGCAGTTACTTTGGAGGGAGTCTCTACGAGCAGTACTTC

clone size: .
J gene: TRBJ2-5
V gene: TRBV6-1
D gene: .
CDR3 protein: CASSDLGGGETQYF
CDR3 DNA: TGTGCCAGCAGTGACTTGGGGGGTGGGGAGACCCAGTACTTC

clone size: .
J gene: TRBJ2-1
V gene: TRBV27
D gene: .
CDR3 protein: CASSLLMGLDEQFF
CDR3 DNA: TGTGCCAGCAGTTTACTGATGGGTTTGGATGAGCAGTTCTTC

clone size: .
J gene: TRBJ2-3
V gene: TRBV5-1
D gene: .
CDR3 protein: CASTVHDTRTDTQYF
CDR3 DNA: TGCGCCAGCACCGTCCATGATACCCGCACAGATACGCAGTATTTT

clone size: .
J gene: TRBJ1-2
V gene: TRBV6-5
D gene: TRBD1
CDR3 protein: CASSLTGEGYTF
CDR3 DNA: TGTGCCAGCAGCTTAACAGGGGAAGGCTACACCTTC

clone size: .
J gene: TRBJ2-3
V gene: TRBV14
D gene: .
CDR3 protein: CASSHWGGTDTQYF
CDR3 DNA: TGTGCCAGCAGCCACTGGGGAGGCACAGATACGCAGTATTTT

clone size: .
J gene: TRBJ2-7
V gene: TRBV27
D gene: .
CDR3 protein: CASSLTTDYEQYF
CDR3 DNA: TGTGCCAGCAGTTTAACGACAGACTACGAGCAGTACTTC

clone size: .
J gene: TRBJ1-1
V gene: TRBV27
D gene: .
CDR3 protein: CASSTIHRAEAFF
CDR3 DNA: TGTGCCAGCAGTACGATACACAGGGCCGAAGCTTTCTTT

clone size: .
J gene: TRBJ2-2
V gene: TRBV7-3
D gene: .
CDR3 protein: CASAKDTGELFF
CDR3 DNA: TGTGCCAGCGCGAAAGACACCGGGGAGCTGTTTTTT

clone size: once
J gene: TRBJ2-7
V gene: TRBV4-1
D gene: TRBD2
CDR3 protein: CASSQSSGTYEQYF
CDR3 DNA: TGCGCCAGCAGCCAATCTAGCGGCACCTACGAGCAGTACTTC

clone size: .
J gene: TRBJ2-7
V gene: TRBV6-5
D gene: .
CDR3 protein: CASSYQGSYEQYF
CDR3 DNA: TGTGCCAGCAGTTACCAGGGGTCCTACGAGCAGTACTTC

clone size: .
J gene: TRBJ2-5
V gene: TRBV6-5
D gene: .
CDR3 protein: CASSYSVSGRQETQYF
CDR3 DNA: TGTGCCAGCAGTTACTCGGTTAGCGGTCGTCAAGAGACCCAGTACTTC

clone size: .
J gene: TRBJ2-7
V gene: TRBV5-1
D gene: TRBD1
CDR3 protein: CASKTGQGVVYEQYF
CDR3 DNA: TGCGCCAGCAAAACGGGACAGGGAGTCGTTTACGAGCAGTACTTC

clone size: .
J gene: TRBJ2-1
V gene: TRBV19
D gene: TRBD1
CDR3 protein: CGSGTGKNEQFF
CDR3 DNA: TGTGGGAGTGGGACAGGGAAAAATGAGCAGTTCTTC

clone size: few
J gene: TRBJ2-1
V gene: TRBV7-8
D gene: .
CDR3 protein: CASSRLDNEQFF
CDR3 DNA: TGTGCCAGCAGCCGACTAGACAATGAGCAGTTCTTC

clone size: .
J gene: TRBJ1-5
V gene: TRBV21-1
D gene: .
CDR3 protein: CASTPAFTEIGSNQPQHF
CDR3 DNA: TGTGCCAGCACCCCCGCGTTTACAGAGATAGGCAGCAATCAGCCCCAGCATTTT

clone size: few
J gene: TRBJ2-7
V gene: TRBV7-3
D gene: .
CDR3 protein: CASSLQNRDEQYF
CDR3 DNA: TGCGCCAGCAGCCTTCAGAACCGGGACGAGCAGTACTTC

clone size: .
J gene: TRBJ2-1
V gene: TRBV6-6
D gene: TRBD1
CDR3 protein: CASSQNRGASYNEQFF
CDR3 DNA: TGTGCCAGCAGTCAAAACAGGGGTGCCTCCTACAATGAGCAGTTCTTC

clone size: .
J gene: TRBJ2-5
V gene: TRBV28
D gene: .
CDR3 protein: CASSYPLRGGQETQYF
CDR3 DNA: TGTGCCAGCAGTTACCCTCTCAGGGGAGGTCAAGAGACCCAGTACTTC

clone size: .
J gene: TRBJ2-5
V gene: TRBV18
D gene: .
CDR3 protein: CASSPPGETQYF
CDR3 DNA: TGTGCCAGCTCACCACCGGGGGAGACCCAGTACTTC

clone size: .
J gene: TRBJ2-6
V gene: TRBV7-8
D gene: .
CDR3 protein: CASIRPAGSPHSGANVLTF
CDR3 DNA: TGTGCCAGCATCCGGCCTGCCGGGAGCCCCCACTCTGGGGCCAACGTCCTGACTTTC

clone size: once
J gene: TRBJ2-3
V gene: TRBV29-1
D gene: .
CDR3 protein: CSVEEVGDTQYF
CDR3 DNA: TGCAGCGTTGAAGAGGTGGGGGATACGCAGTATTTT